Reported below is one TCR beta chain. This sample stems from a study of cytomegalovirus exposure and HLA in healthy donors. The protocol was immunoSEQ multiplex PCR, while the TCRdb copy is restricted to in-frame clones and leaves out a portion. The data show 120,000 or so clones, 80% to 90% seen once. The specimen was PBMCs. This sequence was found in a man between 18 and 35 years old in good health and CMV-seropositive.

For the CDR3, the DNA is TGTGCCAGCAGTCTCGACCCGCCCAGGTTTAGCTCCTATAATTCACCCCTCCACTTT. This codes for CASSLDPPRFSSYNSPLHF. The chain is built from TRBV27 and TRBJ1-6; D remains ambiguous. V shed 5 bases and J shed 0 bases, with 20 bases lying between them. This CDR3 has 19 residues. CDR1 is MNHEY, CDR2 SMNVEV, per germline (reference sequence).